This record concerns one TCR beta chain sequence. TCRdb reprocessed the 5' RACE reads with MiXCR, giving one entry per CDR3 protein. The repertoire includes around 320,000 distinct CDR3 sequences, approximately 4.3% of them detected once, and 15% to 20% sits in the top ten. The source of the sample is a study of T cells after yellow fever vaccination. V was trimmed by 4 bases and J by 0 bases, leaving 15 bases between them. Germline-derived CDR1 and CDR2 are SSHAT and FNYEAQ (reference sequence). The CDR3 extends over 16 amino acids. The specimen was PBMCs, collected 15 days after the yellow fever booster vaccination. The chain couples TRBV7-7 to TRBJ1-1; maybe TRBD1 (6 bases). The receptor's source is a man aged 18 to 30 who received the YFV17D yellow fever vaccine. CDR3 DNA: TGTGCCAGCAGCTCCCTTCAGGGGACAATGAACACTGAAGCTTTCTTT. This gives the protein CASSSLQGTMNTEAFF.